This TCR beta chain emerged from a study of blood T cell repertoires in COVID-19. Repertoires were generated with immunoSEQ multiplex PCR, while TCRdb's copy carries only in-frame clones and drops some. The table records some 140,000 clones, 84% of them present only once. Looked up from germline, CDR1 is SGHTA and CDR2 is FQGNSA. The V gene end was trimmed by 5 bases and the J gene end by 4 bases; junction bases not matched to a gene: 5. The CDR3 is 14 amino acids. The source of this sequence is a man in his forties with acute COVID-19. Sequencing was carried out using PBMCs or T cells enriched from blood (not recorded which). The rearrangement uses TRBV7-2 and TRBJ1-5; 7 nucleotides align to TRBD1. The CDR3 nucleotides are TGTGCCAGCAGCGTCGGGACAGTGAATCAGCCCCAGCATTTT. Its protein is CASSVGTVNQPQHF. Together with reference TRBV7-2 and TRBJ1-5, the CDR3 gives the full variable domain: GAGVSQSPSNKVTEKGKDVELRCDPISGHTALYWYRQSLGQGLEFLIYFQGNSAPDKSGLPSDRFSAERTGGSVSTLTIQRTQQEDSAVYLCASSVGTVNQPQHFGDGTRLSIL.